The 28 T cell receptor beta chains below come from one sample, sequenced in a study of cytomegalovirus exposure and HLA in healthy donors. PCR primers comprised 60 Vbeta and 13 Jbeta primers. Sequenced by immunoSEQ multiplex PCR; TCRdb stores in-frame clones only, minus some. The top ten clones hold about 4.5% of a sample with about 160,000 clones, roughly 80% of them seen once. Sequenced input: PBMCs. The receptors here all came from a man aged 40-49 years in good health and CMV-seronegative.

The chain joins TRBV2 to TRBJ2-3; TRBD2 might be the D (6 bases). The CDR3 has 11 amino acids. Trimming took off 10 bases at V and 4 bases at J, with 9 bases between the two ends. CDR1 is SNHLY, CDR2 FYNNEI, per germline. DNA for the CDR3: TGTGCCACAAGGAGGGCAGATACGCAGTATTTT. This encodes CATRRADTQYF.

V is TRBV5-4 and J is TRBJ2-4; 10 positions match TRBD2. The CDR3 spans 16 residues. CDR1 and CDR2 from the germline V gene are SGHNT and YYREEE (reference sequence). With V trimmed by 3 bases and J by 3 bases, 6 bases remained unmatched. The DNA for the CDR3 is TGTGCCAGCAGCTCAGGGACTAGCGATCTCAAAAACATTCAGTACTTC. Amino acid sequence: CASSSGTSDLKNIQYF.

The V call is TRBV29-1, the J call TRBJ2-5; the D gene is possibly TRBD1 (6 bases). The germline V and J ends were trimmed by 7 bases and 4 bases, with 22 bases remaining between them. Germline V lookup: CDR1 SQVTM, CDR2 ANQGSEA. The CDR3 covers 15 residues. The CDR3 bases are TGCAGCGCCTTGCTGACAGGTCAGGGAATAGAGACCCAGTACTTC. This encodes CSALLTGQGIETQYF.

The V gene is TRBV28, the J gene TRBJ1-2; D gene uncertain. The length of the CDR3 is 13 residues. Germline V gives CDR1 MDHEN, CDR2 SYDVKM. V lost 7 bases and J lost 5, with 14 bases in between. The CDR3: CASTDGVEYGYTF. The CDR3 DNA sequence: TGTGCCAGCACTGACGGGGTGGAGTATGGCTACACCTTC.

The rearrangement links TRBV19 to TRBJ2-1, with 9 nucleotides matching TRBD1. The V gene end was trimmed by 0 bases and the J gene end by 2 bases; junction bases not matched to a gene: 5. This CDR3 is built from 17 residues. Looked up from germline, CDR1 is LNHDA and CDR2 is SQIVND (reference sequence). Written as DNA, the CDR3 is TGTGCCAGTAGTATAGACGCGTGGGACAGGGCCTACAATGAGCAGTTCTTC. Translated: CASSIDAWDRAYNEQFF.

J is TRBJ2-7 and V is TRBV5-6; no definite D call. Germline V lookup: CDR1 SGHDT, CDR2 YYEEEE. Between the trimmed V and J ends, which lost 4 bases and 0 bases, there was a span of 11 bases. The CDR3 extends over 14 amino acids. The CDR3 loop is CASSLGTDSYEQYF. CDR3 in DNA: TGTGCCAGCAGCCTAGGAACCGACTCCTACGAGCAGTACTTC.

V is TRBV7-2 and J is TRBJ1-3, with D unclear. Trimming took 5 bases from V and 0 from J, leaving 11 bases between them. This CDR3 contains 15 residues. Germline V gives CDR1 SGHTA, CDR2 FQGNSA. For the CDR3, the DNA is TGTGCCAGCAGCCTATACACTAACTCTGGAAACACCATATATTTT. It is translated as CASSLYTNSGNTIYF.

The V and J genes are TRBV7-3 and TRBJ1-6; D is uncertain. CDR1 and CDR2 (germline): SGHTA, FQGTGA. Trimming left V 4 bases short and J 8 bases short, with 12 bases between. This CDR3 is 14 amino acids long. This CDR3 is CASSSGSSDSPLHF. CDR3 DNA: TGTGCCAGCAGCTCCGGAAGTAGCGATTCACCCCTCCACTTT.

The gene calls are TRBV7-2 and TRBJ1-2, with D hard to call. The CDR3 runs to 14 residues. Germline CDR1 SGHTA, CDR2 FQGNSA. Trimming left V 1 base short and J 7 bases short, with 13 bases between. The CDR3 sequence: CASSLGLAGSGYTF. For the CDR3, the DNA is TGTGCCAGCAGCTTAGGTCTGGCAGGCTCTGGCTACACCTTC. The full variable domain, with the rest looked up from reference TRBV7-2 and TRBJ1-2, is GAGVSQSPSNKVTEKGKDVELRCDPISGHTALYWYRQSLGQGLEFLIYFQGNSAPDKSGLPSDRFSAERTGGSVSTLTIQRTQQEDSAVYLCASSLGLAGSGYTFGSGTRLTVV.

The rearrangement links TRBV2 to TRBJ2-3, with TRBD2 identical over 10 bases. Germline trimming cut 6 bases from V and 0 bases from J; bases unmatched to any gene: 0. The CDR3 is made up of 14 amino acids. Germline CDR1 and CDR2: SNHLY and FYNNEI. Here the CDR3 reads CASRLAGSTDTQYF. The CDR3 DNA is TGTGCCAGCAGACTAGCGGGGAGCACAGATACGCAGTATTTT.

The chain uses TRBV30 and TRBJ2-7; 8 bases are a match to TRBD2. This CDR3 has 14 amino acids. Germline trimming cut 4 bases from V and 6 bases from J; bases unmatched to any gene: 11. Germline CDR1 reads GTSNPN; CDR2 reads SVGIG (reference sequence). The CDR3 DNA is TGTGCCTGGAAGATCGGGGGGGCCTTCAGCGAGCAGTACTTC. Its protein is CAWKIGGAFSEQYF.

The chain's CDR3 is CASSFTGVGETQYF. In DNA, the CDR3 is TGTGCCAGCAGCTTTACAGGGGTGGGAGAGACCCAGTACTTC. V is TRBV7-9 and J is TRBJ2-5, with 7 bases fitting TRBD1. This CDR3 contains 14 residues. Germline values: CDR1 SEHNR, CDR2 FQNEAQ (reference sequence). V lost 3 bases to trimming and J lost 4 bases; unmatched junction nucleotides: 5.

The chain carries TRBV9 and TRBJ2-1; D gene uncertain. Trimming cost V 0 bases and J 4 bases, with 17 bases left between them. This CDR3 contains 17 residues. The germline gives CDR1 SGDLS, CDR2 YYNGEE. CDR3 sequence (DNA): TGTGCCAGCAGCGTAGTGCCCGGGTCCATCGCTTACAATGAGCAGTTCTTC. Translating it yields CASSVVPGSIAYNEQFF. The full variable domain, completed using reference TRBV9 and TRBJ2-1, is DSGVTQTPKHLITATGQRVTLRCSPRSGDLSVYWYQQSLDQGLQFLIQYYNGEERAKGNILERFSAQQFPDLHSELNLSSLELGDSALYFCASSVVPGSIAYNEQFFGPGTRLTVL.

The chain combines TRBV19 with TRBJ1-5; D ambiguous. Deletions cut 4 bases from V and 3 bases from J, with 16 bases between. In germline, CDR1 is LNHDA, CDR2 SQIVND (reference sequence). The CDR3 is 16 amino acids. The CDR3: CASSTYSAGNNQPQHF. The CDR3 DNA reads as TGTGCCAGTAGTACTTACAGTGCGGGTAACAATCAGCCCCAGCATTTT. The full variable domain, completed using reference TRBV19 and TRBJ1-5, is DGGITQSPKYLFRKEGQNVTLSCEQNLNHDAMYWYRQDPGQGLRLIYYSQIVNDFQKGDIAEGYSVSREKKESFPLTVTSAQKNPTAFYLCASSTYSAGNNQPQHFGDGTRLSIL.

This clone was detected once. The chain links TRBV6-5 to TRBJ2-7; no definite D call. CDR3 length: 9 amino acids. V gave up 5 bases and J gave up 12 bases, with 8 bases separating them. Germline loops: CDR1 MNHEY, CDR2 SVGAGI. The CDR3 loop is CASSDSGYF. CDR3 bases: TGTGCCAGCAGTGATTCCGGGTACTTC.

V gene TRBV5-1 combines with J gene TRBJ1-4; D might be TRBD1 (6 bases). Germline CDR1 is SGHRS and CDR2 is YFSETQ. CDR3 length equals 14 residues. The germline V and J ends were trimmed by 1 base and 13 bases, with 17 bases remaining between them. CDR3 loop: CASSLNRDGQRLFF. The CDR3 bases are TGCGCCAGCAGCTTGAACAGGGACGGCCAAAGACTGTTTTTT.

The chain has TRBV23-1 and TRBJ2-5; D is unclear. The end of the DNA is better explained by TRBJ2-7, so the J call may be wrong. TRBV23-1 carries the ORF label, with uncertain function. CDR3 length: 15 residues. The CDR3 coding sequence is TGCGCCAGCAGTCAATGTTACGAGTCCGACTACGAGCAGTACTTC. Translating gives CASSQCYESDYEQYF.

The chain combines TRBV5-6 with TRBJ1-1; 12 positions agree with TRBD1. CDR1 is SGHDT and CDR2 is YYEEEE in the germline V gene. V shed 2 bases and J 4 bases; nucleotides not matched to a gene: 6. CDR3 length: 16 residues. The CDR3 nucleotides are TGTGCCAGCAGCTTTGGGACAGGGGGCGCCGGCACTGAAGCTTTCTTT. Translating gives CASSFGTGGAGTEAFF.

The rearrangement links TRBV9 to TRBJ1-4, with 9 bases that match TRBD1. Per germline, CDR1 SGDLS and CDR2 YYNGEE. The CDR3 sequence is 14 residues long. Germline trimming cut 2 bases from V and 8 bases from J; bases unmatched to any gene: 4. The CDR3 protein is CASSVDRGGEKLFF. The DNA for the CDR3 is TGTGCCAGCAGCGTGGACAGGGGAGGGGAAAAACTGTTTTTT.

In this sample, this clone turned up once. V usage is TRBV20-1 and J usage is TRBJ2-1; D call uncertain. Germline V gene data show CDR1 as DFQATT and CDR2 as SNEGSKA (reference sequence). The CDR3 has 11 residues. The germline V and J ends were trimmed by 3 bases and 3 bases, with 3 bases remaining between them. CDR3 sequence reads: CSASYYNEQFF. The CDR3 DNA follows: TGCAGTGCTAGCTACTACAATGAGCAGTTCTTC.

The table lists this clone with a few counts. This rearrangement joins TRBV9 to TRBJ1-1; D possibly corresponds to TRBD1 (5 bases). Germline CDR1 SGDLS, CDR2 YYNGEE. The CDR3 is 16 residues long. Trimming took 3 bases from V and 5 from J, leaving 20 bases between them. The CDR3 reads CASSDDGGIGSTEAFF. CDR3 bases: TGTGCCAGCAGCGACGACGGGGGGATAGGGAGTACTGAAGCTTTCTTT.

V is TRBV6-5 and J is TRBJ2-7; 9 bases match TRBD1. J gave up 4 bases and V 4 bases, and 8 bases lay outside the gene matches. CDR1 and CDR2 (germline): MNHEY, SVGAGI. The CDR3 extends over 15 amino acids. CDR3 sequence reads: CASSSPTGGEYEQYF. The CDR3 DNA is TGTGCCAGCAGTTCCCCGACAGGGGGGGAATACGAGCAGTACTTC.

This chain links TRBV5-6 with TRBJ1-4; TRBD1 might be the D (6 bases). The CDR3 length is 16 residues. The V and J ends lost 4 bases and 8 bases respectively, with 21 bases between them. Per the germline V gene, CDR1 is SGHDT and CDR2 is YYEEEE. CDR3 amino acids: CASSLAPEGVEEKLFF. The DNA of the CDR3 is TGTGCCAGCAGCCTGGCACCCGAGGGGGTGGAGGAAAAACTGTTTTTT.

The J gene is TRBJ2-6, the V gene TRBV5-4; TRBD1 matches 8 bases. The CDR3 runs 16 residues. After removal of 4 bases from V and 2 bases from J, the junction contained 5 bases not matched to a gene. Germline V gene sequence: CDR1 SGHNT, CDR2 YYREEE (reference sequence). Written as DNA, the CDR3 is TGTGCCAGCAGCCTAAGGACAGGGACTGGGGCCAACGTCCTGACTTTC. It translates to CASSLRTGTGANVLTF.

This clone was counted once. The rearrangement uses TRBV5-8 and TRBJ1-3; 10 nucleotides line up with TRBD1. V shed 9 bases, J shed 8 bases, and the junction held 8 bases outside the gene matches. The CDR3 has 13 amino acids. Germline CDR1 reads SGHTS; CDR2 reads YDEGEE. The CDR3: CAITRDRGDTIYF. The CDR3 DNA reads TGTGCCATCACCCGGGACAGGGGAGACACCATATATTTT.

CDR3 nucleotides: TGTGCCAGCAGCTTGAGTATAACGGACGAGCAGTACTTC. Amino acids: CASSLSITDEQYF. The rearrangement uses TRBV5-4 and TRBJ2-7; D call uncertain. Trimming removed 1 base from V and 5 bases from J, with 10 bases in between. CDR3 length equals 13 residues. Per germline, CDR1 SGHNT and CDR2 YYREEE (reference sequence).

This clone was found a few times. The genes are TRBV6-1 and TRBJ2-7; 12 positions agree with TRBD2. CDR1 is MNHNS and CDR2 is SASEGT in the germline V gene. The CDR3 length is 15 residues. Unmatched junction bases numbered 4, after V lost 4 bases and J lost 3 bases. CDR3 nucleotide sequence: TGTGCCAGCAGTGGAGGACTAGCGGGAAGCTACGAGCAGTACTTC. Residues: CASSGGLAGSYEQYF.

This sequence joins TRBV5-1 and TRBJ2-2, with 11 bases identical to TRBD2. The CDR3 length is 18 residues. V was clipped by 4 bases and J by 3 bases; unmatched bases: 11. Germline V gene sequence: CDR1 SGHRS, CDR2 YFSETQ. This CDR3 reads CASSPRVAGGPYTGELFF. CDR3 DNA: TGCGCCAGCAGCCCCAGGGTAGCGGGGGGGCCATACACCGGGGAGCTGTTTTTT.